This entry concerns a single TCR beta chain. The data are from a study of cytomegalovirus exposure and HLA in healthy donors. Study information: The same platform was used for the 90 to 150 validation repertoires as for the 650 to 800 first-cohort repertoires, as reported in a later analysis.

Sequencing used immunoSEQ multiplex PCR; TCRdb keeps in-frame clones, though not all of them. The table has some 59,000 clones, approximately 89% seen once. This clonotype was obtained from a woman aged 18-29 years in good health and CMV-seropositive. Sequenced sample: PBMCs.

The CDR3: CASSPDMMNTEAFF. CDR3 bases: TGTGCCAGCAGTCCCGACATGATGAACACTGAAGCTTTCTTT. This sequence joins TRBV9 and TRBJ1-1; D is undetermined. CDR3 size: 14 residues. Germline CDR1 reads SGDLS; CDR2 reads YYNGEE. V lost 5 bases and J 0 bases, leaving 11 bases between the germline ends.